The 23 T cell receptor beta chains presented below share a single source sample, sequenced in a study of T cells in Graves' hyperthyroidism and ophthalmopathy. RNA transcripts provided the source from which TCR beta CDR3 regions were amplified. The HTBI primer set served for first-round RT-PCR of the TCR CDR3. TCRdb called the multiplex PCR reads again in MiXCR, with one record for every CDR3 protein. The data contain 350,000 or so distinct CDR3 sequences, around a sixth of them singletons. Material for sequencing was blood. The source of these receptors is a woman aged 50 to 60 with Graves' hyperthyroidism.

This clonotype was recorded many times. CDR3 sequence (DNA): TGTGCCTGGAGTGTTGGCGGGGCCAATCAGCCCCAGCATTTT. This encodes CAWSVGGANQPQHF. The rearrangement links TRBV30 to TRBJ1-5; D might be TRBD1 (5 bases). CDR1 and CDR2 (germline): GTSNPN, SVGIG (reference sequence). The V end was cut by 0 bases, the J end by 3 bases, with 9 bases between. This CDR3 region has 14 residues.

The table lists this clonotype with a few counts. V and J are TRBV29-1 and TRBJ2-2; D is perhaps TRBD1 (5 bases). Germline-derived CDR1 and CDR2 are SQVTM and ANQGSEA. With 4 bases removed from V and 0 bases from J, the gap between germline ends came to 12 bases. The CDR3 has 15 amino acids. The CDR3: CSVGGSTTNTGELFF. The DNA for the CDR3 is TGCAGCGTTGGGGGCAGCACAACGAACACCGGGGAGCTGTTTTTT.

V gene TRBV18 combines with J gene TRBJ2-7; 10 nucleotides agree with TRBD2. Trimming took 3 bases from V and 4 from J; bases not matched to a gene: 9. The CDR3 contains 16 residues. Germline V gene data show CDR1 as KGHSH and CDR2 as LQKENI. The CDR3 DNA reads as TGTGCCAGCTCACCTGGCGGGGCTAGCGGGAGTTACGAGCAGTACTTC. This translates into CASSPGGASGSYEQYF.

This clonotype showed up just a few times. The chain combines TRBV19 with TRBJ2-2; tentatively, D is TRBD1 or TRBD2 (5 bases each). This CDR3 is built from 16 residues. The V end lost 0 bases, the J end lost 0 bases, and 8 bases lay between the germline ends. The germline V gene encodes CDR1 LNHDA and CDR2 SQIVND (reference sequence). The chain's CDR3 is CASSIDGAPNTGELFF. In DNA, the CDR3 is TGTGCCAGTAGTATAGACGGGGCCCCGAACACCGGGGAGCTGTTTTTT.

This clonotype appeared a few times. The rearrangement uses TRBV28 and TRBJ2-2, with TRBD2 matching 10 bases. Per the germline V gene, CDR1 is MDHEN and CDR2 is SYDVKM. The CDR3 loop spans 15 amino acids. The V and J ends lost 6 bases and 5 bases, in that order; junction bases with no gene match: 6. The CDR3 DNA reads as TGTGCCAGCAGATCTAGCGGGAGATGGACCGGGGAGCTGTTTTTT. Its translation: CASRSSGRWTGELFF.

This clonotype was found many times. V usage is TRBV10-1 and J usage is TRBJ2-3, with TRBD1 as a possible D gene (6 bases). Germline V gene sequence: CDR1 WNHNN, CDR2 SYGVQD (reference sequence). This CDR3 is 15 amino acids long. Trimming removed 8 bases at V and 0 bases at J, with 15 bases between. The DNA of the CDR3 is TGCGCCAGCGGCCGTCCGGGACAAAGCACAGATACGCAGTATTTT. The encoded protein is CASGRPGQSTDTQYF.

V and J are TRBV19 and TRBJ2-2; 9 bases fit TRBD1. The ends lost 8 bases at V and 5 bases at J; junction bases unmatched: 12. The germline CDR1 and CDR2 sequences are LNHDA and SQIVND (reference sequence). The CDR3 sequence is 16 residues long. The CDR3 region is CASYAGTGLLTGELFF. Here the CDR3 DNA reads TGTGCCAGTTACGCCGGGACAGGGCTCCTAACCGGGGAGCTGTTTTTT.

This clonotype came up a few times. The chain uses TRBV12-3 or TRBV12-4 and TRBJ2-3; 8 bases map to TRBD1. The trim removed 6 bases at V and 3 bases at J, leaving 5 bases unmatched. The CDR3 has 14 amino acids. The CDR3 here is CASSRQGRTDTQYF. In DNA, the CDR3 is TGTGCCAGCAGCCGACAGGGGAGAACAGATACGCAGTATTTT.

Regarding this clonotype: Possible read error: a much larger clone is one base away. The gene calls are TRBV7-3 and TRBJ2-7; TRBD2 agrees at 9 bases. The CDR3 covers 15 residues. CDR1 and CDR2 (germline): SGHTA, FQGTGA. CDR3 residues: CVSSLASGTIYEQYF. The DNA of the CDR3 is TGTGTCAGCAGCTTGGCTAGCGGGACCATCTACGAGCAGTACTTC.

This clonotype was detected many times. V is TRBV7-9 and J is TRBJ2-7, with 13 nucleotides matching TRBD2. Germline CDR1 reads SEHNR; CDR2 reads FQNEAQ (reference sequence). The trim removed 4 bases at V and 5 bases at J, leaving 5 bases unmatched. The CDR3 loop spans 15 amino acids. In DNA form, the CDR3 reads TGTGCCAGCAGCTCAGGGACTAGCGGGACAGACGAGCAGTACTTC. The encoded protein is CASSSGTSGTDEQYF.

This clonotype was picked up many times. The V gene is TRBV27, the J gene TRBJ1-6; 11 nucleotides agree with TRBD1. Germline lookup yields CDR1 MNHEY and CDR2 SMNVEV (reference sequence). The CDR3 length is 14 residues. The junction had 7 bases not matched to a gene; V was cut back by 5 bases and J by 13 bases. CDR3 nucleotide sequence: TGTGCCAGCAGTACGGACAGGGGGCAGATCCCCCTCCACTTT. This encodes CASSTDRGQIPLHF.

The chain has TRBV19 and TRBJ2-3; 7 positions agree with TRBD2. The V segment lost 6 bases and the J segment 6 bases; nucleotides outside the gene matches: 15. The CDR3 length is 16 residues. Germline lookup yields CDR1 LNHDA and CDR2 SQIVND (reference sequence). Here the CDR3 reads CASSQVGGSILDTQYF. CDR3 DNA sequence: TGTGCCAGTAGCCAAGTTGGCGGGAGTATTCTGGATACGCAGTATTTT.

J is TRBJ2-7 and V is TRBV7-2; TRBD2 matches at 10 bases. V shed 4 bases and J 4 bases; nucleotides not matched to a gene: 10. Germline V gene sequence: CDR1 SGHTA, CDR2 FQGNSA. The CDR3 is made up of 16 amino acids. CDR3 amino acids: CASSSMGASGRYEQYF. The CDR3 nucleotides read TGTGCCAGCAGCTCGATGGGGGCTAGCGGGAGATACGAGCAGTACTTC.

This clonotype has more than one count but fewer than ten. The chain links TRBV9 to TRBJ1-2; D gene ambiguous. In germline, CDR1 is SGDLS, CDR2 YYNGEE. The CDR3 contains 12 residues. V lost 3 bases and J lost 1, with 4 bases in between. This CDR3 reads CASSGRNYGYTF. As DNA, the CDR3 is TGTGCCAGCAGCGGGCGTAACTATGGCTACACCTTC.

The chain joins TRBV20-1 to TRBJ2-1; D call uncertain. Per germline, CDR1 DFQATT and CDR2 SNEGSKA (reference sequence). CDR3 length: 11 amino acids. Trimming took 3 bases from V and 12 from J, leaving 12 bases between them. The CDR3 coding sequence is TGCAGTGCTAGTGCCAGCCCTAGGCAGTTCTTC. Its protein is CSASASPRQFF.

This clonotype was seen a single time. The V and J genes are TRBV5-1 and TRBJ1-1; D not certain. Trimming cost V 5 bases and J 2 bases, with 13 bases left between them. This CDR3 has 14 residues. The germline gives CDR1 SGHRS, CDR2 YFSETQ. The CDR3 is CASSPPVGNTEAFF. DNA for the CDR3: TGCGCCAGCAGTCCTCCTGTTGGTAACACTGAAGCTTTCTTT.

The chain is built from TRBV7-6 and TRBJ2-1; 11 nucleotides align to TRBD1. The V gene end was trimmed by 4 bases and the J gene end by 10 bases; junction bases not matched to a gene: 6. CDR1 and CDR2 (germline): SGHVS, FNYEAQ. This CDR3 has 14 residues. The CDR3 DNA sequence: TGTGCCAGCAGCTCCAGGGGGACAGGGGGGGAGCAGTTCTTC. Protein sequence: CASSSRGTGGEQFF.

At least ten counts were recorded for this clonotype. The genes are TRBV12-3 or TRBV12-4 and TRBJ1-5, with 7 nucleotides matching TRBD1. With 7 bases clipped from V and 7 bases from J, the junction kept 7 bases outside the gene matches. The length of the CDR3 is 13 residues. CDR3 in amino acids: CASTGQDSQPQHF. The DNA of the CDR3 is TGTGCCAGCACCGGACAGGATAGCCAGCCCCAGCATTTT.

This clonotype was counted between two and nine times. The chain couples TRBV18 to TRBJ2-1; possible D gene TRBD2, 6 bases. CDR3 length: 15 amino acids. Trimming cost V 0 bases and J 5 bases, with 11 bases left between them. CDR1 is KGHSH, CDR2 LQKENI, per germline. The CDR3 sequence is CASSPPGRINNEQFF. CDR3 nucleotide sequence: TGTGCCAGCTCACCACCGGGGAGGATTAACAATGAGCAGTTCTTC.

This clonotype was counted at least ten times. The CDR3 region has the DNA TGTGCCAGCAGCCTACAGGGGGGGCCATACAATGAGCAGTTCTTC. This codes for CASSLQGGPYNEQFF. V is TRBV2 and J is TRBJ2-1; TRBD1 might be the D (8 bases). The germline gives CDR1 SNHLY, CDR2 FYNNEI. Trimming removed 6 bases at V and 4 bases at J, with 16 bases between. This CDR3 is built from 15 residues.

V usage is TRBV20-1 and J usage is TRBJ2-2; 9 bases map to TRBD2. There are 20 residues in the CDR3. V lost 0 bases to trimming and J lost 3 bases; unmatched junction nucleotides: 17. Looked up from germline, CDR1 is DFQATT and CDR2 is SNEGSKA (reference sequence). As DNA, the CDR3 is TGCAGTGCTAGAGACGCATCCTGGCGGGAGGGCCGATACGACACCGGGGAGCTGTTTTTT. It is translated as CSARDASWREGRYDTGELFF.

The CDR3 region is CASSVRSVNTEAFF. CDR3 in DNA: TGTGCCAGCAGCGTCCGGTCAGTAAACACTGAAGCTTTCTTT. The chain links TRBV6-1 to TRBJ1-1; D call uncertain. This CDR3 has 14 amino acids. Germline CDR1 is MNHNS and CDR2 is SASEGT. With 6 bases removed from V and 2 bases from J, the gap between germline ends came to 13 bases.

This clonotype occurred a few times. The gene calls are TRBV20-1 and TRBJ2-3; D is unclear. The CDR3 runs 12 residues. Germline CDR1 and CDR2: DFQATT and SNEGSKA (reference sequence). The V end lost 0 bases, the J end lost 10 bases, and 11 bases lay between the germline ends. This chain's CDR3 is CSARDEHIAQYF. CDR3 bases: TGCAGTGCTAGAGATGAGCATATCGCGCAGTATTTT.